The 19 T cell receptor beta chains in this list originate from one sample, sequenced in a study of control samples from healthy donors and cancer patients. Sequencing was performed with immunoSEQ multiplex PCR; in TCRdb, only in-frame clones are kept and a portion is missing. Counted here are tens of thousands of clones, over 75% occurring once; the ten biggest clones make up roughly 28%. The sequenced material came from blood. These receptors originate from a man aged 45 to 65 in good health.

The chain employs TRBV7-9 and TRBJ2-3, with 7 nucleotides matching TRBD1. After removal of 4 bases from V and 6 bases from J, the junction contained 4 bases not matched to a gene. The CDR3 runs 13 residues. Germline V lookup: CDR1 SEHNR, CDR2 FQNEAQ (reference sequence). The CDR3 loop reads CASSYSQGDTQYF. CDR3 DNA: TGTGCCAGCAGCTATTCACAGGGGGATACGCAGTATTTT.

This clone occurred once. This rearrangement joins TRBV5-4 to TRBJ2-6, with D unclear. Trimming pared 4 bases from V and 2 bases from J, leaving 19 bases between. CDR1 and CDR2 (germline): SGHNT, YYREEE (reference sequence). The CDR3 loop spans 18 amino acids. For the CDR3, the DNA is TGTGCCAGCAGCCCGGGCTCATTGGGCACGACTGGGGCCAACGTCCTGACTTTC. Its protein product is CASSPGSLGTTGANVLTF.

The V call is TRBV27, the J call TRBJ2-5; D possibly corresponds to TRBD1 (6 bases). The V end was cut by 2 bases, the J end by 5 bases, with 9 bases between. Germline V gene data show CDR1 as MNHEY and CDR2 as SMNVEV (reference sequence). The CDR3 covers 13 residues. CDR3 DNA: TGTGCCAGCAGTTTAGTACAGGGTGAGACCCAGTACTTC. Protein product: CASSLVQGETQYF.

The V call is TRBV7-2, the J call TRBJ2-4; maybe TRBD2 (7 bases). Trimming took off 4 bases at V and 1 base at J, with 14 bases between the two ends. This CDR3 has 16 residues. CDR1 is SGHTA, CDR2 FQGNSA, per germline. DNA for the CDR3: TGTGCCAGCAGCTCCGCGGGGGCAGGGGCCAAAAACATTCAGTACTTC. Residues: CASSSAGAGAKNIQYF.

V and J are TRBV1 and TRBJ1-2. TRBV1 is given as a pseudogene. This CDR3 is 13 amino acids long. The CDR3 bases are TGCACCAGCAGCCAGGACGGACACTATGGCTACACCTTC. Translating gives CTSSQDGHYGYTF.

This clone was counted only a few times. The CDR3 region has the DNA TGCGCCAGCAGCCAATGGCAGGGTTACGAGCAGTACTTC. It yields the protein CASSQWQGYEQYF. The V gene is TRBV4-3, the J gene TRBJ2-7; D is possibly TRBD1 (5 bases). The CDR3 covers 13 residues. The germline gives CDR1 LGHNA, CDR2 YSLEER. V was cut by 2 bases and J by 4 bases, with 9 bases left in between.

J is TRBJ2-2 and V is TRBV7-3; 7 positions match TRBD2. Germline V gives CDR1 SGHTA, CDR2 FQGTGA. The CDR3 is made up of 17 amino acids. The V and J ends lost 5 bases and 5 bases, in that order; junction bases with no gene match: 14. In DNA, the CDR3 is TGTGCCAGCAGCGTCGACTTGGGGGGGACCCCTACCGGGGAGCTGTTTTTT. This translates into CASSVDLGGTPTGELFF.

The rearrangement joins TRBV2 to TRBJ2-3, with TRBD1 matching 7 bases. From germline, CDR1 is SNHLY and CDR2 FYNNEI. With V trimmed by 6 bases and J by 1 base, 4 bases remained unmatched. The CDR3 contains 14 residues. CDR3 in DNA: TGTGCCAGCAGGGTCGACAGGGGCACAGATACGCAGTATTTT. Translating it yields CASRVDRGTDTQYF.

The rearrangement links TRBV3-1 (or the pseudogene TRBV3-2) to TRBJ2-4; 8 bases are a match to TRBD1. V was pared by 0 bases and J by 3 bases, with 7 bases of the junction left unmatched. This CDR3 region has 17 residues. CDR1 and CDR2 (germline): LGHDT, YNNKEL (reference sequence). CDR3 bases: TGTGCCAGCAGCCAAGATAGCAGGGGGCTAGGCAAAAACATTCAGTACTTC. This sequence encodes CASSQDSRGLGKNIQYF.

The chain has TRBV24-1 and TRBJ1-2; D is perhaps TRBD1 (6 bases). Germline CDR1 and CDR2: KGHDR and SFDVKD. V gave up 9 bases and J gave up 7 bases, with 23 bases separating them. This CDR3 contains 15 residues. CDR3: CATQDPTVQGFGYTF. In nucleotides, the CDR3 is TGTGCCACCCAGGATCCAACCGTACAGGGATTTGGCTACACCTTC.

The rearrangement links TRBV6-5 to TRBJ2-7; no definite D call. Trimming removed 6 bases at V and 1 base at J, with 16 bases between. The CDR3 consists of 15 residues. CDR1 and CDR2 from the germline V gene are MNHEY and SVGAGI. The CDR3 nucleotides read TGTGCCAGCAGGACGACCCAGACGGATTCCTACGAGCAGTACTTC. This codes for CASRTTQTDSYEQYF.

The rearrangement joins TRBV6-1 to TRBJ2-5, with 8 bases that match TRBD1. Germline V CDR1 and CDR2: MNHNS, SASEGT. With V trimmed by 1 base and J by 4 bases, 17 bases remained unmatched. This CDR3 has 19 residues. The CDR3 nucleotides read TGTGCCAGCAGTGAAGATCCAGGGGGCTACGGTGTTGAGTTAGAGACCCAGTACTTC. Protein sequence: CASSEDPGGYGVELETQYF.

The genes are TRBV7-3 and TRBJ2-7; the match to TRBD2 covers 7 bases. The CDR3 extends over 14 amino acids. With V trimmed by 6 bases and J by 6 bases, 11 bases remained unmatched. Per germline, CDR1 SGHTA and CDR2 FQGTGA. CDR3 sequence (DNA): TGTGCCAGCAGTCCGGCGGGGGACTCCCCCGAGCAGTACTTC. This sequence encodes CASSPAGDSPEQYF. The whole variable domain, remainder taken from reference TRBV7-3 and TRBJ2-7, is GAGVSQTPSNKVTEKGKYVELRCDPISGHTALYWYRQSLGQGPEFLIYFQGTGAADDSGLPNDRFFAVRPEGSVSTLKIQRTERGDSAVYLCASSPAGDSPEQYFGPGTRLTVT.

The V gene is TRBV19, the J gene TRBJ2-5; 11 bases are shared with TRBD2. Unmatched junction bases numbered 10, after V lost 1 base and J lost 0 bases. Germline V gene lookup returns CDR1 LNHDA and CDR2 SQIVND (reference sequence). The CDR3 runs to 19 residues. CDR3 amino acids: CASSIAGPSGRWYQETQYF. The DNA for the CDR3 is TGTGCCAGTAGTATAGCAGGGCCTAGCGGGAGGTGGTACCAAGAGACCCAGTACTTC.

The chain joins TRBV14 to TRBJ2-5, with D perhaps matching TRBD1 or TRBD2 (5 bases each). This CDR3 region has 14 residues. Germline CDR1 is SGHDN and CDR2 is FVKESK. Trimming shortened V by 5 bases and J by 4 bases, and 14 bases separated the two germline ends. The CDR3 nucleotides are TGTGCCAGCAGCATGGGATTGGGACGAGAGACCCAGTACTTC. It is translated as CASSMGLGRETQYF.

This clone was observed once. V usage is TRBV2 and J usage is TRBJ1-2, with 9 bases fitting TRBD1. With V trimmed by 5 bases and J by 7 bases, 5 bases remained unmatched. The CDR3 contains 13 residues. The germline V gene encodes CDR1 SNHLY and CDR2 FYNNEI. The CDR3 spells CASSSGTGTGYTF. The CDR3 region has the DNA TGTGCCAGCAGTTCCGGGACAGGGACTGGCTACACCTTC.

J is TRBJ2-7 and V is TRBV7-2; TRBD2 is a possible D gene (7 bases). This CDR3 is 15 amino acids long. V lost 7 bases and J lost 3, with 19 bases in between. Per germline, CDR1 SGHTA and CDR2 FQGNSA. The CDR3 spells CASTFGGGPGYEQYF. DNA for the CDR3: TGTGCCAGCACTTTTGGGGGGGGGCCTGGCTACGAGCAGTACTTC.

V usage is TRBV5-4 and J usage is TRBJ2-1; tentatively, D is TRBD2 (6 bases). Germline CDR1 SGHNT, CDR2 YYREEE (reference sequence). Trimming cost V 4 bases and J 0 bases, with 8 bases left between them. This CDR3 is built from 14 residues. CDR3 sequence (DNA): TGTGCCAGCAGCGGGAGGAGCTCCTACAATGAGCAGTTCTTC. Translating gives CASSGRSSYNEQFF.

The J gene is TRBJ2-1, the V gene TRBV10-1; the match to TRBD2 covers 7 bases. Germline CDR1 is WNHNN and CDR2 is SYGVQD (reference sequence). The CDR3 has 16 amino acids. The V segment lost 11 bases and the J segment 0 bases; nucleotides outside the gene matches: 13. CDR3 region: CAGSGWGGSSYNEQFF. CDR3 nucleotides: TGCGCCGGTAGCGGGTGGGGCGGGAGCTCCTACAATGAGCAGTTCTTC.